The T cell receptor beta chain under discussion was sequenced for a study of patients and donors after allogeneic stem cell transplantation. The V gene end was trimmed by 4 bases and the J gene end by 5 bases; junction bases not matched to a gene: 8. The CDR3 spans 15 residues. The germline V gene encodes CDR1 MGHDK and CDR2 SYGVNS. From the RT-PCR reads, TCRdb called clonotypes with MiXCR, one entry per CDR3 protein. The table shows over 350,000 distinct CDR3 sequences, with approximately 16% occurring only once. The V call is TRBV25-1, the J call TRBJ2-5, with 9 nucleotides matching TRBD1. This TCR was sampled from a human donor who was either an allogeneic HSCT recipient or a stem cell or donor lymphocyte infusion donor (not recorded which). It is not recorded whose cells these are; they may come from a transplant donor. The sequencing input was blood, either unsorted or a sorted T cell fraction (not recorded which). This chain's CDR3 is CASSAIQGAGETQYF. DNA of the CDR3: TGTGCCAGCAGTGCCATACAGGGGGCCGGGGAGACCCAGTACTTC.